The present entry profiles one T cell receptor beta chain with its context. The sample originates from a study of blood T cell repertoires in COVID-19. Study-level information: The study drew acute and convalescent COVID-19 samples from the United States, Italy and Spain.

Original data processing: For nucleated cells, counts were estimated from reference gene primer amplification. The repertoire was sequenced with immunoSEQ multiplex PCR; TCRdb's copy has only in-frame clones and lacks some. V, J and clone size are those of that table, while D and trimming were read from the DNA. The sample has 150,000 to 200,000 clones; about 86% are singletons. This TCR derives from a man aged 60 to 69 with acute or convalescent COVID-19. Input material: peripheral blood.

Here the CDR3 DNA reads TGTGCCGCCGCGACAGAGGGCAATCAGCCCCAGCATTTT. It encodes CAAATEGNQPQHF. The genes are TRBV2 and TRBJ1-5, with a weak D call TRBD1 (5 bases). In germline, CDR1 is SNHLY, CDR2 FYNNEI. The CDR3 spans 13 residues. Trimming left V 11 bases short and J 2 bases short, with 13 bases between.